The clone carrying this T cell receptor beta chain was seen a few times. No antigen is known for it. Germline V CDR1 and CDR2: SQVTM, ANQGSEA. This CDR3 comprises 10 residues. Trimming removed 2 bases from V and 6 bases from J, with 4 bases in between. Following RNA extraction, reverse transcription yielded cDNA that acted as the sequencing template. Clones were sequenced by immunoSEQ multiplex PCR, and TCRdb holds only the in-frame ones, with some missing. This table holds 110,000 or so clones, 58% found once. Lesional scalp punch biopsies and peripheral blood were collected from alopecia areata patients. PBMCs were stained for CD3, CD4 and CD8, and CD4+ and CD8+ T cells were sorted. These data belong to a study of CD8+ T cells in alopecia areata. Broader study findings: Scalp lesions, especially in alopecia totalis/universalis, had higher clonality than normal scalp.

This rearrangement joins TRBV29-1 to TRBJ1-2; D gene uncertain. This sequence was found in a human donor with alopecia areata. The material sequenced was NKG2D-low CD8+ T cells sorted from blood. The CDR3 DNA reads as TGCAGCGTTGAATCACATGGCTACACCTTC. It specifies CSVESHGYTF. Drawing the rest from reference TRBV29-1 and TRBJ1-2, the complete variable domain is SAVISQKPSRDICQRGTSLTIQCQVDSQVTMMFWYRQQPGQSLTLIATANQGSEATYESGFVIDKFPISRPNLTFSTLTVSNMSPEDSSIYLCSVESHGYTFGSGTRLTVV.